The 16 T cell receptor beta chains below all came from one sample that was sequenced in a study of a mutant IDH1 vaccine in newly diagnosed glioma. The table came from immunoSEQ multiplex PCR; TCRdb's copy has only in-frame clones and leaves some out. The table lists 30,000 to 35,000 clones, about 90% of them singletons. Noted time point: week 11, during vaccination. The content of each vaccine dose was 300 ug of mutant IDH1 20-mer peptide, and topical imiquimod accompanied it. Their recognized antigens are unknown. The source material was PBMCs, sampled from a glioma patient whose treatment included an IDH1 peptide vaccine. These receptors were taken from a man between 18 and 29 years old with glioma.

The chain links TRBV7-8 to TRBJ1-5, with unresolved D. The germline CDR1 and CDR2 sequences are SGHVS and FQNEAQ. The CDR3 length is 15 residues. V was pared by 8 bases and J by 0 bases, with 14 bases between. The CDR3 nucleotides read TGTGCCAGCCAAAGGGCCGTAGATAGCAATCAGCCCCAGCATTTT. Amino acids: CASQRAVDSNQPQHF.

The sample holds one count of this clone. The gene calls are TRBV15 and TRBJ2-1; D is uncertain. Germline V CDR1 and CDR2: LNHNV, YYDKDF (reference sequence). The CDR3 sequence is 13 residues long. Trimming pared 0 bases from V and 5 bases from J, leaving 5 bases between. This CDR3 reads CATSRDYNNEQFF. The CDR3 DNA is TGTGCCACCAGCAGAGACTATAACAATGAGCAGTTCTTC.

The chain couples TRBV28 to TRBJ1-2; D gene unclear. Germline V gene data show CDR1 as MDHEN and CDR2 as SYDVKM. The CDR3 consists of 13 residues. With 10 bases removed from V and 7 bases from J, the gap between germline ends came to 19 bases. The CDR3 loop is CAICRAGTSGYTF. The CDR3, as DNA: TGTGCCATCTGCCGTGCGGGCACTAGTGGCTACACCTTC.

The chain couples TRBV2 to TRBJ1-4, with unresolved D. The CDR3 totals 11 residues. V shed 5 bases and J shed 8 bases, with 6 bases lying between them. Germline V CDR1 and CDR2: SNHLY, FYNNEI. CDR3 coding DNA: TGTGCCAGCAGTACCGGGGAAAAACTGTTTTTT. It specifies CASSTGEKLFF.

DNA of the CDR3: TGCGCCTCCAGGGGGGACTACAACAATGAGCAGTTCTTC. Amino acid sequence: CASRGDYNNEQFF. This chain joins TRBV5-1 and TRBJ2-1; possibly TRBD1 or TRBD2 for D (7 bases each). CDR1 is SGHRS, CDR2 YFSETQ, per germline. This CDR3 contains 13 residues. Trimming cost V 10 bases and J 5 bases, with 16 bases left between them.

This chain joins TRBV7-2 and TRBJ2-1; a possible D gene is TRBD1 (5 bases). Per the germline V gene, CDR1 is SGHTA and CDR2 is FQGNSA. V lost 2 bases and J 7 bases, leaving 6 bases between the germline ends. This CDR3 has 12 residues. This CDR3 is CASSLQGNEQFF. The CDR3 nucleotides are TGTGCCAGCAGCTTACAGGGAAATGAGCAGTTCTTC.

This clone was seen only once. The CDR3 bases are TGTGCCAGCAGCGCGGCAGGGGGGAACGAGCAGTACTTC. Protein sequence: CASSAAGGNEQYF. This chain connects TRBV5-4 to TRBJ2-7; possibly TRBD1 for D (7 bases). The V end lost 4 bases, the J end lost 5 bases, and 13 bases lay between the germline ends. This CDR3 has 13 amino acids. Germline V gives CDR1 SGHNT, CDR2 YYREEE (reference sequence).

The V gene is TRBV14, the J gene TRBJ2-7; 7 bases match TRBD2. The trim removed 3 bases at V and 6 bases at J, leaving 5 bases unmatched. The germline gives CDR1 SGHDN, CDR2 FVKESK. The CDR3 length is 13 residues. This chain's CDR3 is CASSHAGALEQYF. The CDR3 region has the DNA TGTGCCAGCAGCCATGCGGGAGCCCTCGAGCAGTACTTC.

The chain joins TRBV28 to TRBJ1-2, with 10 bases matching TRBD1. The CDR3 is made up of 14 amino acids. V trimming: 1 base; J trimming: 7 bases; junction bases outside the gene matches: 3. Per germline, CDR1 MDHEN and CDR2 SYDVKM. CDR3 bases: TGTGCCAGCAGTTTATTTGGGACAGGGGTTGGCTACACCTTC. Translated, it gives CASSLFGTGVGYTF.

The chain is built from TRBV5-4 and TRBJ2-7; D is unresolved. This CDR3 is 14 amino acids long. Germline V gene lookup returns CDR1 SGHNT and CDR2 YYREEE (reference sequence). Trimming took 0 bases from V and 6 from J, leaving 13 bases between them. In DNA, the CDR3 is TGTGCCAGCAGCTTGGCTAGTGCCTTGGGCGAGCAGTACTTC. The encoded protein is CASSLASALGEQYF.

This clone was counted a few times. The CDR3 DNA reads TGTGCCTGGAACCGAGGGGGGAGAGGCTACACCTTC. Protein: CAWNRGGRGYTF. The chain uses TRBV30 and TRBJ1-2; D is possibly TRBD1 (6 bases). The CDR3 runs 12 residues. Germline CDR1 GTSNPN, CDR2 SVGIG (reference sequence). The V end lost 4 bases, the J end lost 8 bases, and 14 bases lay between the germline ends.

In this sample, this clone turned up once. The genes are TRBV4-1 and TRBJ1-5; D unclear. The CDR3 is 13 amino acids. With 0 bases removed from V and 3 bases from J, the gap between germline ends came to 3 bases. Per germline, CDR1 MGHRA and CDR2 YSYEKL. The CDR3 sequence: CASSQETNQPQHF. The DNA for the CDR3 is TGCGCCAGCAGCCAAGAGACCAATCAGCCCCAGCATTTT.

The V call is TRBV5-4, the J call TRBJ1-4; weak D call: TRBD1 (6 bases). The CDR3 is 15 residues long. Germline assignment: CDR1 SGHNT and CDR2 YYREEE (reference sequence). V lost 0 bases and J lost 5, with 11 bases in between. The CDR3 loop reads CASSLGGTRNEKLFF. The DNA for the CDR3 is TGTGCCAGCAGCTTGGGTGGGACAAGAAATGAAAAACTGTTTTTT.

The CDR3 coding sequence is TGTGCCAGCAGCTTAGGCCGCGGGCCTGAAGCTTTCTTT. Its protein is CASSLGRGPEAFF. V gene TRBV11-2 combines with J gene TRBJ1-1, with D hard to call. Germline V gene lookup returns CDR1 SGHAT and CDR2 FQNNGV. There are 13 residues in the CDR3. Trimming pared 1 base from V and 6 bases from J, leaving 9 bases between.

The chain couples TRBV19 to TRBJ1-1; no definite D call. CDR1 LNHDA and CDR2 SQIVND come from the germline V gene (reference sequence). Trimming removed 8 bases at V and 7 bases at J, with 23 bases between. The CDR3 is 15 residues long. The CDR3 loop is CASRPSSTAIYEAFF. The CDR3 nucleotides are TGTGCCAGTCGCCCTTCCTCCACGGCTATCTATGAAGCTTTCTTT.

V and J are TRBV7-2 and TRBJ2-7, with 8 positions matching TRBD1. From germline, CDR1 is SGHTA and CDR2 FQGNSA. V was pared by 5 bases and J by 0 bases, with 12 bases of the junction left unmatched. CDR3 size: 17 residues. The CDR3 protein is CASSKRPGGVSSYEQYF. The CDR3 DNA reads TGTGCCAGCAGCAAAAGACCAGGGGGCGTCAGCTCCTACGAGCAGTACTTC.